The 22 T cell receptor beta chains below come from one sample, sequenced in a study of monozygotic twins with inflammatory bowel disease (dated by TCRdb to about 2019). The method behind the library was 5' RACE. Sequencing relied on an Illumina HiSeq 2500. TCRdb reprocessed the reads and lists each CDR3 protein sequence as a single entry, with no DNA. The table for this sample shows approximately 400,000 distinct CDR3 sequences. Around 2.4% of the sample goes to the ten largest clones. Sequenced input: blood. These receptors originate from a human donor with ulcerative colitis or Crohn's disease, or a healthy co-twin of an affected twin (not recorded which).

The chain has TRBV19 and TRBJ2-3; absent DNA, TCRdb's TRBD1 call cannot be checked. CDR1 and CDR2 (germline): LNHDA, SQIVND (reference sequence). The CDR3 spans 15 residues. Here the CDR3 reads CASSMGTGLSATQYF.

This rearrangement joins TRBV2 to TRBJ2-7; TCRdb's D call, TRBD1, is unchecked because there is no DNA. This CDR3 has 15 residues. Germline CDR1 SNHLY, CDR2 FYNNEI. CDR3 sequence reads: CASSEIPGQSRGLYF.

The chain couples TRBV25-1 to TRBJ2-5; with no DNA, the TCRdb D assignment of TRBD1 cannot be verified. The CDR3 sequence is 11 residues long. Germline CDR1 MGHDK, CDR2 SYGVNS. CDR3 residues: CASSDPGTQYF.

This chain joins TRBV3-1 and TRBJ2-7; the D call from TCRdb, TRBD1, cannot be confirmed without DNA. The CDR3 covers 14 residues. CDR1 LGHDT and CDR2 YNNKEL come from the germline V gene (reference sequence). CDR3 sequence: CASSQIQGIYEQYF.

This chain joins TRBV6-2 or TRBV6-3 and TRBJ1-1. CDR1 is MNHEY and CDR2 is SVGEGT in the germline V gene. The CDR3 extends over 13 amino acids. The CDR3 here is CASSYGRETEAFF.

This chain's CDR3 is CASSTPRAGGANVLTF. The V gene is TRBV5-4, the J gene TRBJ2-6; without DNA, the TCRdb call of TRBD1 cannot be checked. CDR3 length: 16 amino acids. CDR1 and CDR2 (germline): SGHNT, YYREEE (reference sequence).

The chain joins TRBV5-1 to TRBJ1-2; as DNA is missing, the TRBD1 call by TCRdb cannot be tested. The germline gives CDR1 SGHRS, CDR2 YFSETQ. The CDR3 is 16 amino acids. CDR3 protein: CASSGGGTTINYGYTF. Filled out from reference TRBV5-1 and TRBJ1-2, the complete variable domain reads KAGVTQTPRYLIKTRGQQVTLSCSPISGHRSVSWYQQTPGQGLQFLFEYFSETQRNKGNFPGRFSGRQFSNSRSEMNVSTLELGDSALYLCASSGGGTTINYGYTFGSGTRLTVV.

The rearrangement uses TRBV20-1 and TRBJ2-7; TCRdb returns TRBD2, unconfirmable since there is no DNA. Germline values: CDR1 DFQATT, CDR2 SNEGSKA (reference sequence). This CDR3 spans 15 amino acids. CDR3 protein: CSAGATSGLSYEQYF.

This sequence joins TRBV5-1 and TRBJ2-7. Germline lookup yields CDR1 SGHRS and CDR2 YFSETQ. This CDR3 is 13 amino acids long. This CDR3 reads CASSYDGTYEQYF. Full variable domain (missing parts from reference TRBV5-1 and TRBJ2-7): KAGVTQTPRYLIKTRGQQVTLSCSPISGHRSVSWYQQTPGQGLQFLFEYFSETQRNKGNFPGRFSGRQFSNSRSEMNVSTLELGDSALYLCASSYDGTYEQYFGPGTRLTVT.

CDR3 amino acids: CSAPGTSGRATETQYF. J is TRBJ2-5 and V is TRBV29-1; the TRBD2 assignment by TCRdb is unverifiable without DNA. The CDR3 sequence is 16 residues long. Germline CDR1 is SQVTM and CDR2 is ANQGSEA.

The CDR3 sequence: CASTVLGGGDTQYF. The J gene is TRBJ2-3, the V gene TRBV27; TCRdb's D call, TRBD2, is unchecked because there is no DNA. Germline V gene data show CDR1 as MNHEY and CDR2 as SMNVEV (reference sequence). The CDR3 runs 14 residues.

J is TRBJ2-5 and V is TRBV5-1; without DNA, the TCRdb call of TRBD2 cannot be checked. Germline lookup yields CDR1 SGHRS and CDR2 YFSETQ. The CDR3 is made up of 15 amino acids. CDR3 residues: CASSLEVGWEETQYF.

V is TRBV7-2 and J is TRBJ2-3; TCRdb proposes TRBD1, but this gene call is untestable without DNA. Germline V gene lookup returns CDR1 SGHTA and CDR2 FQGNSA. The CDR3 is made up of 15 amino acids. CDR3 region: CASRAGQSIGDTQYF.

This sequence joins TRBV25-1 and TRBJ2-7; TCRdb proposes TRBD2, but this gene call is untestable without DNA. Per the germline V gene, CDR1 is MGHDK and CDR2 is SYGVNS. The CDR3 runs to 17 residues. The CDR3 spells CASSDDRPGLAGAVQYF.

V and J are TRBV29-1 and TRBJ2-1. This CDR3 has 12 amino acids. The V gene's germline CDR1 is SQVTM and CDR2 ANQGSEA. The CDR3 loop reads CSVRLPYNEQFF.

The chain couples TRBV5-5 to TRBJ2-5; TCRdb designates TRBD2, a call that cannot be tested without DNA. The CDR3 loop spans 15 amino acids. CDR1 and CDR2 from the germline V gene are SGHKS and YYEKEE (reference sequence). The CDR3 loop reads CASSLSQAGGETQYF.

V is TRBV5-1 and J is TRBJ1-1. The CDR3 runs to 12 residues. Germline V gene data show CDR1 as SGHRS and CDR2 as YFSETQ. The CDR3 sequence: CASSLDGVEAFF.

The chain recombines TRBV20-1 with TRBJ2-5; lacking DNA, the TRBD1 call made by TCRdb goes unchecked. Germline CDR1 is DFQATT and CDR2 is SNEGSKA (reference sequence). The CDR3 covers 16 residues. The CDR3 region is CSANEATGKASETQYF.

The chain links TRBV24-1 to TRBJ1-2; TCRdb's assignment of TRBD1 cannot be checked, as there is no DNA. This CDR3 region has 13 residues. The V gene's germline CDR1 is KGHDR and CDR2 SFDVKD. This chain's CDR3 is CATSDLRGDGYTF.

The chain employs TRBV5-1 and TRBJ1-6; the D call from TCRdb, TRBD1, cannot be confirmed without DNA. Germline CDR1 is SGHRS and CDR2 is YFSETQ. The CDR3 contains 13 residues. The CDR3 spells CASSTQTDSPLHF.

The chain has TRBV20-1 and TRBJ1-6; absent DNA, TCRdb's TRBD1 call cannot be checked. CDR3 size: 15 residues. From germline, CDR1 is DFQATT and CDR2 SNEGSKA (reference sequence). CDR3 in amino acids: CSARELTGANSPLHF.

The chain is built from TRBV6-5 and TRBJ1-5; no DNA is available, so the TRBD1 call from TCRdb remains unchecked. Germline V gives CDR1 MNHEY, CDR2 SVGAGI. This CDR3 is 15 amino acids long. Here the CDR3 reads CASSSQVYSNQPQHF.